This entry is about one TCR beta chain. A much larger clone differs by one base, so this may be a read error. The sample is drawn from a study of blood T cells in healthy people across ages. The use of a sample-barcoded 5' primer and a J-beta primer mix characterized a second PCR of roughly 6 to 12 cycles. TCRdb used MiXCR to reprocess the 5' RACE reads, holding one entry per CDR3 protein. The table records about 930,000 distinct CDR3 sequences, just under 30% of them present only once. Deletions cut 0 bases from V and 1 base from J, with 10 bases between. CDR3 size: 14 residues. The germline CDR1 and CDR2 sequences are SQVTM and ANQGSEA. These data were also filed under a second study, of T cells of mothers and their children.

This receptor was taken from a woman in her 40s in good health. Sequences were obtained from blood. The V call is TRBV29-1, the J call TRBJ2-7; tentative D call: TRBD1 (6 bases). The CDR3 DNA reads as TGCAGCGTTGAAGAGGGGGCAGGGTCCTACGAGCAGTACTTC. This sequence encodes CSVEEGAGSYEQYF.